The 28 T cell receptor beta chains presented below share a single source sample, sequenced in a study of blood T cell repertoires in COVID-19. The table came from immunoSEQ multiplex PCR; TCRdb's copy has only in-frame clones and leaves some out. The data contain under 500,000 clones, 70% to 90% of them singletons. The sample comprised PBMCs or T cells enriched from blood (not recorded which). Source of these receptors: a woman between 18 and 29 years old with acute COVID-19.

The chain recombines TRBV30 with TRBJ1-1, with TRBD1 matching over 9 bases. V shed 3 bases and J 6 bases; nucleotides not matched to a gene: 8. The CDR3 has 14 amino acids. CDR1 is GTSNPN and CDR2 is SVGIG in the germline V gene (reference sequence). The CDR3 DNA is TGTGCCTGGAGAGAAGGGACAGGGCTCGCTGAAGCTTTCTTT. It yields the protein CAWREGTGLAEAFF.

This clone came up a few times. This chain links TRBV19 with TRBJ2-7; no clear D. CDR3 length: 11 residues. Germline V CDR1 and CDR2: LNHDA, SQIVND (reference sequence). V was shortened by 6 bases and J by 3 bases, with 6 bases between the two germline ends. The CDR3 sequence is CASSDNYEQYF. In DNA form, the CDR3 reads TGTGCCAGTAGCGACAACTACGAGCAGTACTTC.

This chain links TRBV7-8 with TRBJ1-3; D is uncertain. V shed 4 bases and J shed 2 bases, with 18 bases lying between them. The CDR3 loop spans 17 amino acids. From germline, CDR1 is SGHVS and CDR2 FQNEAQ. CDR3 protein: CASSSTYSMMAGNTIYF. CDR3 nucleotide sequence: TGTGCCAGCAGCTCAACTTACAGCATGATGGCTGGAAACACCATATATTTT.

The rearrangement links TRBV6-5 to TRBJ2-3; 8 positions agree with TRBD1. The CDR3 is made up of 14 amino acids. J lost 1 base, V lost 9 bases, and 6 bases had no gene match. Germline-derived CDR1 and CDR2 are MNHEY and SVGAGI. CDR3 loop: CASTGGAGTDTQYF. Written as DNA, the CDR3 is TGTGCCAGTACAGGGGGTGCAGGCACAGATACGCAGTATTTT.

This chain connects TRBV7-2 to TRBJ2-5, with TRBD1 matching 10 bases. Germline V gene data show CDR1 as SGHTA and CDR2 as FQGNSA. V was clipped by 5 bases and J by 3 bases; unmatched bases: 6. This CDR3 has 15 amino acids. CDR3 region: CASSLMTGGKETQYF. CDR3 coding DNA: TGTGCCAGCAGCCTAATGACAGGGGGCAAAGAGACCCAGTACTTC.

The chain has TRBV9 and TRBJ2-2; 8 nucleotides agree with TRBD1. Germline loops: CDR1 SGDLS, CDR2 YYNGEE. Unmatched junction bases numbered 6, after V lost 0 bases and J lost 5 bases. The CDR3 totals 16 residues. DNA of the CDR3: TGTGCCAGCAGCGTAGAAGTGACAGGGGAGACCGGGGAGCTGTTTTTT. Translating it yields CASSVEVTGETGELFF.

This rearrangement joins TRBV18 to TRBJ1-3, with 9 bases lining up with TRBD1. The germline CDR1 and CDR2 sequences are KGHSH and LQKENI. The CDR3 runs to 17 residues. The V segment lost 3 bases and the J segment 0 bases; nucleotides outside the gene matches: 6. CDR3 amino acids: CASSPTTGGGSGNTIYF. For the CDR3, the DNA is TGTGCCAGCTCACCGACGACAGGGGGTGGCTCTGGAAACACCATATATTTT.

This clone occurred once. The chain joins TRBV19 to TRBJ1-5; perhaps TRBD1 as D (5 bases). The CDR3 extends over 16 amino acids. Germline values: CDR1 LNHDA, CDR2 SQIVND (reference sequence). V was trimmed by 3 bases and J by 5 bases, leaving 17 bases between them. The CDR3 region is CASSMSIGHRDQPQHF. CDR3 bases: TGTGCCAGTAGTATGTCGATAGGACATCGAGATCAGCCCCAGCATTTT. Drawing the rest from reference TRBV19 and TRBJ1-5, the complete variable domain is DGGITQSPKYLFRKEGQNVTLSCEQNLNHDAMYWYRQDPGQGLRLIYYSQIVNDFQKGDIAEGYSVSREKKESFPLTVTSAQKNPTAFYLCASSMSIGHRDQPQHFGDGTRLSIL.

The rearrangement joins TRBV9 to TRBJ2-3, with 7 bases that match TRBD2. The CDR3 has 16 residues. From germline, CDR1 is SGDLS and CDR2 YYNGEE. The ends lost 0 bases at V and 1 base at J; junction bases unmatched: 5. CDR3 protein: CASSVEGGRGTDTQYF. Here the CDR3 DNA reads TGTGCCAGCAGCGTAGAAGGCGGGAGAGGCACAGATACGCAGTATTTT. The whole variable domain, remainder taken from reference TRBV9 and TRBJ2-3, is DSGVTQTPKHLITATGQRVTLRCSPRSGDLSVYWYQQSLDQGLQFLIQYYNGEERAKGNILERFSAQQFPDLHSELNLSSLELGDSALYFCASSVEGGRGTDTQYFGPGTRLTVL.

The V gene is TRBV12-3 or TRBV12-4, the J gene TRBJ1-1; the D is unclear. The CDR3 sequence is 12 residues long. The V and J ends lost 6 bases and 9 bases respectively, with 14 bases between them. CDR3 bases: TGTGCCAGCAGACTGAAAAGATTAAAAGCTTTCTTT. Residues: CASRLKRLKAFF.

V usage is TRBV19 and J usage is TRBJ1-3; D ambiguous. CDR3 length equals 13 residues. Germline loops: CDR1 LNHDA, CDR2 SQIVND (reference sequence). Trimming stripped 8 bases from V and 4 bases from J, with 12 bases between. As DNA, the CDR3 is TGTGCCAGTGCGGATTTATCCGGAAACACCATATATTTT. Residues: CASADLSGNTIYF.

In this sample, this clone turned up once. The chain recombines TRBV25-1 with TRBJ2-3; 12 positions agree with TRBD2. With 6 bases clipped from V and 3 bases from J, the junction kept 4 bases outside the gene matches. The germline V gene encodes CDR1 MGHDK and CDR2 SYGVNS. There are 15 residues in the CDR3. CDR3 nucleotides: TGTGCCAGCAGGACTAGCGGGAGCTGGACAGATACGCAGTATTTT. It translates to CASRTSGSWTDTQYF.

Only one count was recorded for this clone. The rearrangement uses TRBV30 and TRBJ1-1; 9 bases agree with TRBD1. With V trimmed by 4 bases and J by 4 bases, 7 bases remained unmatched. The germline V gene encodes CDR1 GTSNPN and CDR2 SVGIG (reference sequence). The CDR3 runs to 14 residues. The CDR3 protein is CAWTPGTGFTEAFF. CDR3 in DNA: TGTGCCTGGACTCCCGGGACAGGGTTCACTGAAGCTTTCTTT.

The V gene is TRBV6-2 or TRBV6-3, the J gene TRBJ1-1; D is perhaps TRBD1 (5 bases). There are 13 residues in the CDR3. The V end lost 5 bases, the J end lost 5 bases, and 12 bases lay between the germline ends. Per germline, CDR1 MNHEY and CDR2 SVGEGT. Here the CDR3 reads CASSPTASTEAFF. CDR3 bases: TGTGCCAGCAGTCCGACAGCCTCTACTGAAGCTTTCTTT.

This chain links TRBV19 with TRBJ1-5; unclear D gene. The CDR3 contains 15 residues. Germline loops: CDR1 LNHDA, CDR2 SQIVND (reference sequence). The ends were cut back, 10 bases at V and 0 bases at J, with 16 bases in the middle. The CDR3 sequence: CATLKSVDSNQPQHF. For the CDR3, the DNA is TGTGCCACCCTTAAGTCGGTAGATAGCAATCAGCCCCAGCATTTT.

The chain couples TRBV6-5 to TRBJ1-5; 8 bases fit TRBD1. Trimming cost V 5 bases and J 2 bases; bases outside gene matches: 2. CDR1 and CDR2 (germline): MNHEY, SVGAGI. The CDR3 length is 14 residues. The CDR3 sequence is CASSRGQGNQPQHF. CDR3 DNA sequence: TGTGCCAGCAGTCGGGGACAGGGCAATCAGCCCCAGCATTTT.

The J gene is TRBJ1-5, the V gene TRBV7-2, with 8 nucleotides matching TRBD1. Losses at the gene ends were 1 base for V and 2 bases for J; bases not matched to a gene: 7. Germline loops: CDR1 SGHTA, CDR2 FQGNSA. This CDR3 is 17 amino acids long. In nucleotides, the CDR3 is TGTGCCAGCAGCTTAGAAAGGGGCAGGGGGCGCAATCAGCCCCAGCATTTT. Translated, it gives CASSLERGRGRNQPQHF.

The chain recombines TRBV9 with TRBJ1-6; D is unclear. This CDR3 spans 15 amino acids. In germline, CDR1 is SGDLS, CDR2 YYNGEE. The V gene lost 4 bases and the J gene lost 8 bases, with 16 bases spanning the gap. The CDR3, as DNA: TGTGCCAGCAGCCCTGCCGGGATCCCCTATTCACCCCTCCACTTT. It translates to CASSPAGIPYSPLHF. Using reference TRBV9 and TRBJ1-6 for the parts outside the CDR3, the full variable domain is DSGVTQTPKHLITATGQRVTLRCSPRSGDLSVYWYQQSLDQGLQFLIQYYNGEERAKGNILERFSAQQFPDLHSELNLSSLELGDSALYFCASSPAGIPYSPLHFGNGTRLTVT.

The J gene is TRBJ2-1, the V gene TRBV7-9; 10 nucleotides line up with TRBD2. V shed 2 bases and J 4 bases; nucleotides not matched to a gene: 2. The CDR3 spans 15 residues. The germline V gene encodes CDR1 SEHNR and CDR2 FQNEAQ (reference sequence). The CDR3 sequence is CASSLLAGAYNEQFF. As DNA, the CDR3 is TGTGCCAGCAGCTTACTAGCGGGAGCTTACAATGAGCAGTTCTTC.

This clone was picked up one time. The V call is TRBV7-3, the J call TRBJ2-1, with TRBD1 matching 7 bases. V gave up 4 bases and J gave up 10 bases; unmatched junction bases: 4. CDR1 is SGHTA and CDR2 is FQGTGA in the germline V gene. This CDR3 is built from 12 residues. CDR3 sequence reads: CASSSGGREQFF. The CDR3 DNA reads TGTGCCAGCAGCTCAGGGGGAAGGGAGCAGTTCTTC.

This sequence joins TRBV5-6 and TRBJ1-1; unclear D gene. From germline, CDR1 is SGHDT and CDR2 YYEEEE. With 2 bases removed from V and 0 bases from J, the gap between germline ends came to 8 bases. The CDR3 spans 14 residues. CDR3 amino acids: CASSFEEMNTEAFF. The CDR3, as DNA: TGTGCCAGCAGCTTCGAGGAGATGAACACTGAAGCTTTCTTT.

CDR3 region: CASSSTGALRTSGYEQYF. DNA for the CDR3: TGTGCCAGCAGTTCGACAGGGGCCTTGCGGACTAGCGGCTACGAGCAGTACTTC. The chain couples TRBV6-2 or TRBV6-3 to TRBJ2-7, with TRBD2 identical over 10 bases. The CDR3 consists of 18 residues. J lost 3 bases, V lost 4 bases, and 15 bases had no gene match. Germline lookup yields CDR1 MNHEY and CDR2 SVGEGT.

This clone came up once. The genes are TRBV28 and TRBJ1-1; D gene unclear. Germline V gives CDR1 MDHEN, CDR2 SYDVKM. Trimming pared 3 bases from V and 4 bases from J, leaving 9 bases between. The CDR3 extends over 13 amino acids. CDR3 sequence reads: CASSFNPSTEAFF. The CDR3 coding sequence is TGTGCCAGCAGTTTTAACCCTAGCACTGAAGCTTTCTTT.

The chain links TRBV5-4 to TRBJ2-1, with D possibly being TRBD2 (6 bases). The CDR3 is 16 amino acids. Germline V gene sequence: CDR1 SGHNT, CDR2 YYREEE (reference sequence). V gave up 0 bases and J gave up 6 bases, with 16 bases separating them. CDR3 amino acids: CASSLGVGTSPNEQFF. The CDR3 coding sequence is TGTGCCAGCAGCTTGGGAGTCGGGACTTCCCCCAATGAGCAGTTCTTC.

In this sample, this clone turned up a few times. The rearrangement links TRBV5-4 to TRBJ2-5; perhaps TRBD1 as D (6 bases). CDR1 is SGHNT and CDR2 is YYREEE in the germline V gene (reference sequence). V shed 4 bases and J shed 2 bases, with 9 bases lying between them. CDR3 length: 13 residues. CDR3 coding DNA: TGTGCCAGCAGCCGGACAGAGCAAGAGACCCAGTACTTC. It specifies CASSRTEQETQYF.

The chain recombines TRBV2 with TRBJ2-1; 9 nucleotides match TRBD2. J gave up 0 bases and V 10 bases, and 7 bases lay outside the gene matches. CDR3 length: 15 residues. The germline gives CDR1 SNHLY, CDR2 FYNNEI. The CDR3 DNA follows: TGTGCCATCCCTAGCGGGGCTCTCTCCTACAATGAGCAGTTCTTC. Protein: CAIPSGALSYNEQFF.

The V call is TRBV27, the J call TRBJ2-7; 10 positions match TRBD2. V shed 5 bases and J 3 bases; nucleotides not matched to a gene: 4. This CDR3 spans 14 amino acids. CDR1 is MNHEY and CDR2 is SMNVEV in the germline V gene (reference sequence). CDR3 sequence: CASSVGLANYEQYF. DNA for the CDR3: TGTGCCAGCAGTGTGGGACTAGCGAACTACGAGCAGTACTTC.

V and J are TRBV19 and TRBJ2-2; D is unresolved. Germline V gene lookup returns CDR1 LNHDA and CDR2 SQIVND (reference sequence). The CDR3 is made up of 15 amino acids. The V end was cut by 3 bases, the J end by 3 bases, with 11 bases between. CDR3 sequence (DNA): TGTGCCAGTAGTATTGTCGTAGTTTACACCGGGGAGCTGTTTTTT. Protein sequence: CASSIVVVYTGELFF.